The 10 T cell receptor beta chains presented below share a single source sample, sequenced in a study of T cells in localized non-small cell lung cancer. Data came from immunoSEQ multiplex PCR; TCRdb stores just in-frame clones and leaves some out. The data hold 25,000 to 30,000 clones, with approximately 84% observed a single time. The input for sequencing was peripheral blood mononuclear cells, taken before any cancer treatment. The receptors derive from a man aged 35 to 69 with stage III lung adenocarcinoma.

The chain is built from TRBV18 and TRBJ2-7; TRBD2 is a possible D gene (6 bases). The V end was cut by 3 bases, the J end by 4 bases, with 10 bases between. This CDR3 region has 13 residues. Per germline, CDR1 KGHSH and CDR2 LQKENI. The CDR3 region has the DNA TGTGCCAGCTCACCGGGACTGCATTACGAGCAGTACTTC. Translation gives CASSPGLHYEQYF.

The CDR3 here is CASSQGLGANVLTF. As DNA, the CDR3 is TGTGCCAGCAGTCAGGGATTGGGGGCCAACGTCCTGACTTTC. The rearrangement joins TRBV6-5 to TRBJ2-6, with D perhaps matching TRBD1 (5 bases). CDR3 size: 14 residues. V lost 5 bases to trimming and J lost 4 bases, with 9 bases between them. Germline V gene lookup returns CDR1 MNHEY and CDR2 SVGAGI.

V and J are TRBV2 and TRBJ1-2, with 7 bases lining up with TRBD1. Germline V CDR1 and CDR2: SNHLY, FYNNEI. The trim removed 4 bases at V and 4 bases at J, leaving 6 bases unmatched. This CDR3 has 14 amino acids. This CDR3 reads CASSGTGAFYGYTF. In DNA, the CDR3 is TGTGCCAGCAGTGGAACAGGGGCTTTCTATGGCTACACCTTC.

This chain connects TRBV15 to TRBJ1-3; D not resolved. V lost 0 bases to trimming and J lost 4 bases, with 7 bases between them. Germline V gene data show CDR1 as LNHNV and CDR2 as YYDKDF (reference sequence). The CDR3 has 14 amino acids. CDR3 sequence (DNA): TGTGCCACCAGCAGAGATCTCGACGGAAACACCATATATTTT. Encoded protein: CATSRDLDGNTIYF.

This chain uses TRBV5-1 with TRBJ1-4, with 7 positions matching TRBD1. The ends lost 4 bases at V and 8 bases at J; junction bases unmatched: 11. This CDR3 comprises 15 residues. The V gene's germline CDR1 is SGHRS and CDR2 YFSETQ. CDR3 amino acids: CASSIPGQKKEKLFF. Here the CDR3 DNA reads TGCGCCAGCAGCATTCCGGGACAGAAGAAAGAAAAACTGTTTTTT.

V is TRBV5-6 and J is TRBJ1-2; weak D call: TRBD1 (5 bases). The CDR3 runs 14 residues. Per germline, CDR1 SGHDT and CDR2 YYEEEE. The V end lost 2 bases, the J end lost 4 bases, and 12 bases lay between the germline ends. The CDR3 sequence: CASSFEGLGYGYTF. The CDR3 DNA sequence: TGTGCCAGCAGCTTTGAGGGGCTAGGCTATGGCTACACCTTC.

CDR3 protein: CASSTTRDRGNQPQHF. The CDR3 region has the DNA TGTGCCAGTAGTACCACCAGGGACAGGGGCAATCAGCCCCAGCATTTT. The chain links TRBV19 to TRBJ1-5; TRBD1 matches at 9 bases. Germline V gene data show CDR1 as LNHDA and CDR2 as SQIVND (reference sequence). The CDR3 is 16 residues long. J lost 2 bases, V lost 4 bases, and 6 bases had no gene match.

This CDR3 is CASRGVNSGNTIYF. The CDR3 nucleotides are TGTGCCAGCAGGGGGGTTAATTCTGGAAACACCATATATTTT. The V and J genes are TRBV6-1 and TRBJ1-3; possible D gene TRBD1, 5 bases. This CDR3 has 14 amino acids. The ends were cut back, 6 bases at V and 1 base at J, with 10 bases in the middle. The germline gives CDR1 MNHNS, CDR2 SASEGT.

This chain uses TRBV2 with TRBJ1-2, with 7 bases aligning to TRBD1. Germline CDR1 reads SNHLY; CDR2 reads FYNNEI. V shed 6 bases, J shed 3 bases, and the junction held 4 bases outside the gene matches. The CDR3 loop spans 13 amino acids. CDR3 coding DNA: TGTGCCAGCAGGGGGGGGACAGACTATGGCTACACCTTC. Its protein product is CASRGGTDYGYTF.

The chain combines TRBV5-1 with TRBJ2-5, with 9 bases identical to TRBD1. The V and J ends lost 3 bases and 4 bases, in that order; junction bases with no gene match: 4. This CDR3 comprises 14 residues. Germline loops: CDR1 SGHRS, CDR2 YFSETQ. The CDR3: CASSSGQGGETQYF. DNA for the CDR3: TGCGCCAGCAGCTCGGGACAGGGAGGAGAGACCCAGTACTTC. Using reference TRBV5-1 and TRBJ2-5 for the parts outside the CDR3, the full variable domain is KAGVTQTPRYLIKTRGQQVTLSCSPISGHRSVSWYQQTPGQGLQFLFEYFSETQRNKGNFPGRFSGRQFSNSRSEMNVSTLELGDSALYLCASSSGQGGETQYFGPGTRLLVL.